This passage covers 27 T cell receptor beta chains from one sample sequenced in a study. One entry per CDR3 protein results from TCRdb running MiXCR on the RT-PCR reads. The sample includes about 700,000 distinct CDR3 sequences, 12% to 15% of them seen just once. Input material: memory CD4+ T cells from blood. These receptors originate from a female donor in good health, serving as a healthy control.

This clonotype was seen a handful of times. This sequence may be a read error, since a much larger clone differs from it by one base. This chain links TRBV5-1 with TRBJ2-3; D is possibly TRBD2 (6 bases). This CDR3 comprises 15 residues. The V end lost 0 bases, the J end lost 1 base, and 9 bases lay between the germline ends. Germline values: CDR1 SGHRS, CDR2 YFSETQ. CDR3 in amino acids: CASSLVVAGTDTQYF. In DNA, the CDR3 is TGCGCCAGCAGCTTGGTGGTAGCGGGCACAGATACGCAGTATTTT.

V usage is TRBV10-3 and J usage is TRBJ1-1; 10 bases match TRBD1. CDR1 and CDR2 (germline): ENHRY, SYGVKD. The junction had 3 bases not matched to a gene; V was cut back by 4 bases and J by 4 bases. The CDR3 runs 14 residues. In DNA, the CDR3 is TGTGCCATCAGTGGGGACAGGGGAGGCACTGAAGCTTTCTTT. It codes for CAISGDRGGTEAFF.

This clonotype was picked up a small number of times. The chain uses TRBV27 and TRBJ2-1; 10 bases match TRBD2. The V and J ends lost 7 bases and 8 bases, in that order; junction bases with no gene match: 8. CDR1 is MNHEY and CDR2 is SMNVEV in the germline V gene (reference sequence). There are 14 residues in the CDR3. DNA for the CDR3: TGTGCCAGCACTCAACTAGCGGGACGTTATGAGCAGTTCTTC. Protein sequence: CASTQLAGRYEQFF.

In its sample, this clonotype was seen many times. CDR3 in DNA: TGTGCCACCAGCTGGGGACAGCGGAACTATGGCTACACCTTC. Residues: CATSWGQRNYGYTF. This chain joins TRBV15 and TRBJ1-2, with TRBD1 matching 7 bases. CDR1 and CDR2 (germline): LNHNV, YYDKDF (reference sequence). With 5 bases clipped from V and 2 bases from J, the junction kept 5 bases outside the gene matches. This CDR3 has 14 amino acids. The full variable domain, rest sourced from reference TRBV15 and TRBJ1-2, is DAMVIQNPRYQVTQFGKPVTLSCSQTLNHNVMYWYQQKSSQAPKLLFHYYDKDFNNEADTPDNFQSRRPNTSFCFLDIRSPGLGDTAMYLCATSWGQRNYGYTFGSGTRLTVV.

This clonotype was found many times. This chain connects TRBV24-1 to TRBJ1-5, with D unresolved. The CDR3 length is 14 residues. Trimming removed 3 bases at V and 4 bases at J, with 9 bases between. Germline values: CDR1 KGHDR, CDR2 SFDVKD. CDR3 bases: TGTGCCACCAGTGATGCGGGCTGGAATCAGCCCCAGCATTTT. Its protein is CATSDAGWNQPQHF.

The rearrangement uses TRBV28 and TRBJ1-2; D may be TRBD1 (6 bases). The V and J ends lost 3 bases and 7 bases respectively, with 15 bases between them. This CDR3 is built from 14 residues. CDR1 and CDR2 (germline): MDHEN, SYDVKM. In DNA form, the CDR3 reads TGTGCCAGCAGTTTTGCGTCAGGGGTTGGTGGCTACACCTTC. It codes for CASSFASGVGGYTF.

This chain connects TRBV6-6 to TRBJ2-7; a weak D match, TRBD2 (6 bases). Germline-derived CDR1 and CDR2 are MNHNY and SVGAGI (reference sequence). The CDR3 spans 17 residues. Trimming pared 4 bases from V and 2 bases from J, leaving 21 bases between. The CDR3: CASSSPGGGRNPYEQYF. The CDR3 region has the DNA TGTGCCAGCAGTTCCCCGGGTGGGGGGAGAAATCCCTACGAGCAGTACTTC.

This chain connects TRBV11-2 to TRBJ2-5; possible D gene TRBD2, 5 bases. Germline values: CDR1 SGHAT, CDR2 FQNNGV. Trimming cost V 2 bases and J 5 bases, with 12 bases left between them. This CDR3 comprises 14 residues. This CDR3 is CASSLTRVGETQYF. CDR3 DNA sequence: TGTGCCAGCAGCTTAACGAGGGTAGGGGAGACCCAGTACTTC.

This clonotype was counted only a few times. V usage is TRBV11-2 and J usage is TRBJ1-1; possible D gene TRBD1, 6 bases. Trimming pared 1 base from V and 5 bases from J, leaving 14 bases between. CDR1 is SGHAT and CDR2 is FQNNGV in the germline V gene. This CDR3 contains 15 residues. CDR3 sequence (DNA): TGTGCCAGCAGCTTAGCTACGGGGGCGGCAACTGAAGCTTTCTTT. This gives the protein CASSLATGAATEAFF. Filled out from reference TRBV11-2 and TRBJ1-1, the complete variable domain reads EAGVAQSPRYKIIEKRQSVAFWCNPISGHATLYWYQQILGQGPKLLIQFQNNGVVDDSQLPKDRFSAERLKGVDSTLKIQPAKLEDSAVYLCASSLATGAATEAFFGQGTRLTVV.

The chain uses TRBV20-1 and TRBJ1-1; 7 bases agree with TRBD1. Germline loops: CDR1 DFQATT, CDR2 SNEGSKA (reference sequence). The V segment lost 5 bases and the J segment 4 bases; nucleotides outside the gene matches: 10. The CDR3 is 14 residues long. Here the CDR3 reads CSAPGTSGGTEAFF. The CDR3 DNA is TGCAGTGCTCCGGGCACATCAGGGGGCACTGAAGCTTTCTTT.

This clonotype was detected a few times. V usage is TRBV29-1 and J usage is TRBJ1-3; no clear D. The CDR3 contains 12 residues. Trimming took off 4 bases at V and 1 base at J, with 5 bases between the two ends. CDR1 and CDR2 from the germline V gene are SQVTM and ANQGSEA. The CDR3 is CSVVGSGNTIYF. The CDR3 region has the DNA TGCAGCGTTGTGGGGTCTGGAAACACCATATATTTT.

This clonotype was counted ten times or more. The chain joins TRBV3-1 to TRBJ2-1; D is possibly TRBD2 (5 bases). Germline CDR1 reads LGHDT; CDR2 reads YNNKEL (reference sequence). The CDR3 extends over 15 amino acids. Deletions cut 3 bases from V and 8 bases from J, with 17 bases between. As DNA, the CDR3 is TGTGCCAGCAGCCAGAGCGGCCAAACCATCCATGAGCAGTTCTTC. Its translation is CASSQSGQTIHEQFF.

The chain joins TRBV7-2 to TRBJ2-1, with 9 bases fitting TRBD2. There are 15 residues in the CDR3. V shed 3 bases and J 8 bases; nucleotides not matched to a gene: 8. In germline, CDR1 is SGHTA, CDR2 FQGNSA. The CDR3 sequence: CASSFIGTSLHEQFF. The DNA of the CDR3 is TGTGCCAGCAGCTTTATCGGGACTAGCCTCCATGAGCAGTTCTTC. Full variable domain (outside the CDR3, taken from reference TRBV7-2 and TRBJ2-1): GAGVSQSPSNKVTEKGKDVELRCDPISGHTALYWYRQSLGQGLEFLIYFQGNSAPDKSGLPSDRFSAERTGGSVSTLTIQRTQQEDSAVYLCASSFIGTSLHEQFFGPGTRLTVL.

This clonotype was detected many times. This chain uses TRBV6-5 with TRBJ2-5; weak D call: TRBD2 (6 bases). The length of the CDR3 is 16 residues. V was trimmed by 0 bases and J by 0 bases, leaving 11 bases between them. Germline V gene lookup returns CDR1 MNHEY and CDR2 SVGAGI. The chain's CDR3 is CASSYSGLMYQETQYF. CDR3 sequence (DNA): TGTGCCAGCAGTTACTCGGGACTCATGTACCAAGAGACCCAGTACTTC.

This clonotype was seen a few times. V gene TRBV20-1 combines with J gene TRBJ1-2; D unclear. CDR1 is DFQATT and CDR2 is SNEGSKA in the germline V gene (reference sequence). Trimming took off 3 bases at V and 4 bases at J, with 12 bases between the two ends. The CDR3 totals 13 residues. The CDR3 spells CSARAGGSYGYTF. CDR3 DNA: TGCAGTGCTAGGGCGGGAGGGAGCTATGGCTACACCTTC.

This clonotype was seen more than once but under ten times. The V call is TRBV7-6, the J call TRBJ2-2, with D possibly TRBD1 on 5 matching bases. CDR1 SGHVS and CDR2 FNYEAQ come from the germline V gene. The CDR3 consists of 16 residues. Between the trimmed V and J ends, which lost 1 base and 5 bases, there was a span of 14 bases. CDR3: CASSLELGRSTGELFF. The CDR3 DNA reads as TGTGCCAGCAGCTTAGAGTTGGGGCGGTCAACCGGGGAGCTGTTTTTT.

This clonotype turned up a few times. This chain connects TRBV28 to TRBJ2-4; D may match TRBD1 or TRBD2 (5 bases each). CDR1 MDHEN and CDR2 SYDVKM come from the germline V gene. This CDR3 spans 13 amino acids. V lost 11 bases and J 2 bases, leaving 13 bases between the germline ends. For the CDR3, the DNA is TGTGCCTCGAGAGGGGAGACCAAAAACATTCAGTACTTC. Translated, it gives CASRGETKNIQYF.

Here the CDR3 DNA reads TGTGCCAGCAGCGCCGCCGGGACAGGACAAGAGACCCAGTACTTC. Its protein product is CASSAAGTGQETQYF. The chain uses TRBV7-2 and TRBJ2-5, with TRBD1 identical over 8 bases. Germline V CDR1 and CDR2: SGHTA, FQGNSA. After removal of 5 bases from V and 2 bases from J, the junction contained 7 bases not matched to a gene. The CDR3 is 15 residues long.

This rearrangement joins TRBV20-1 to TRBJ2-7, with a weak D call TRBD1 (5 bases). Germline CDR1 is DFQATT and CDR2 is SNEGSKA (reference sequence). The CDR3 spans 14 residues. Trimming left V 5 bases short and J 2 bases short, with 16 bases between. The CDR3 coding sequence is TGCAGTGCTTCACAAACAGGCATACCCTACGAGCAGTACTTC. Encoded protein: CSASQTGIPYEQYF.

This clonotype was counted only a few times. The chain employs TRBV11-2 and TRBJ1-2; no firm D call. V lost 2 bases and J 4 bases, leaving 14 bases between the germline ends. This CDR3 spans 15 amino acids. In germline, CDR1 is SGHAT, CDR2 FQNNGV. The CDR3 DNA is TGTGCCAGCAGCTTACAGGCGGGTACCGTCTATGGCTACACCTTC. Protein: CASSLQAGTVYGYTF. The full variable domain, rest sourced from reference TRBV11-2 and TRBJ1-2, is EAGVAQSPRYKIIEKRQSVAFWCNPISGHATLYWYQQILGQGPKLLIQFQNNGVVDDSQLPKDRFSAERLKGVDSTLKIQPAKLEDSAVYLCASSLQAGTVYGYTFGSGTRLTVV.

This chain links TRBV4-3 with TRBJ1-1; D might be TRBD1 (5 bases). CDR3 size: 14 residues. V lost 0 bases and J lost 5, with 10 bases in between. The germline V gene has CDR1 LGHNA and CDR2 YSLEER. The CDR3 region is CASSQDRGTTEAFF. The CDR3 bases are TGCGCCAGCAGCCAAGATCGGGGGACTACTGAAGCTTTCTTT.

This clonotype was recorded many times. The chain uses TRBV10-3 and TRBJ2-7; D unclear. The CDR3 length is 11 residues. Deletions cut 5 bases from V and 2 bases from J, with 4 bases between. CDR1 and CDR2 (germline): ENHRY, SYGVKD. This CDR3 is CAISSAYEQYF. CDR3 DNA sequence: TGTGCCATCAGTAGCGCCTACGAGCAGTACTTC.

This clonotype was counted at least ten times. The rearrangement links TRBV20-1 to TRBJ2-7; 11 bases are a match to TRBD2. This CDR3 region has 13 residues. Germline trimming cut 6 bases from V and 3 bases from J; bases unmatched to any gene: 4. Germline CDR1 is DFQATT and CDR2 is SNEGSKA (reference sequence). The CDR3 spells CSALGTSGYEQYF. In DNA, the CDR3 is TGCAGTGCCCTCGGGACTAGCGGCTACGAGCAGTACTTC.

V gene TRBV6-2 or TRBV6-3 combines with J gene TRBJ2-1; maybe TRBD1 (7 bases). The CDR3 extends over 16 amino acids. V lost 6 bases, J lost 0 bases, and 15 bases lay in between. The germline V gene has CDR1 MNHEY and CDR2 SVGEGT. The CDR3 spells CASRGGTAGSYNEQFF. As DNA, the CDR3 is TGTGCCAGCAGAGGCGGGACAGCCGGCTCCTACAATGAGCAGTTCTTC.

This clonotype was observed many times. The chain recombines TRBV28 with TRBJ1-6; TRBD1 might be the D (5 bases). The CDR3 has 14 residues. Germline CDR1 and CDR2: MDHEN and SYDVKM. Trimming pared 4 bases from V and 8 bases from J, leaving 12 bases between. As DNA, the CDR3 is TGTGCCAGCAGTTCCGGGGGAGAGGATTCACCCCTCCACTTT. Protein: CASSSGGEDSPLHF.

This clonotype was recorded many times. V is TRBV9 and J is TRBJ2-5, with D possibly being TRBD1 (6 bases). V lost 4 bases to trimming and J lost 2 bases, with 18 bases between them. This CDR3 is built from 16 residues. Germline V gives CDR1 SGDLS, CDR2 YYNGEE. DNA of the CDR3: TGTGCCAGCAGCCCGACAGGACAGCCGGATCAAGAGACCCAGTACTTC. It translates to CASSPTGQPDQETQYF.

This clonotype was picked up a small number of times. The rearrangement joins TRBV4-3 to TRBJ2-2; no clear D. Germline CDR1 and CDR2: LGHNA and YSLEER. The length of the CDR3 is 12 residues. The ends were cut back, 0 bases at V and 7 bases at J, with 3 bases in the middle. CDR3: CASSQEGGELFF. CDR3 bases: TGCGCCAGCAGCCAAGAAGGCGGGGAGCTGTTTTTT.